Below, one T cell receptor beta chain is given with its context. The antigen remains undetermined. Oncomine TCR Beta short-read sequencing was applied to DNA from cultured CD4+ T cells. MiXCR was run by TCRdb on the PCR reads, yielding one entry per CDR3 protein. The repertoire holds roughly 19,000 distinct CDR3 sequences, with 60% to 75% as singletons. This sample is drawn from a study of vaccination and CD4 T cells after COVID-19. Treatment of the sample: 10-day PBMC culture with coronavirus spike peptide pools or control peptides (ViraFEST assay). ViraFEST stimulated the growth of antigen-specific T cells using peptide pools and subsequently profiled their TCRs by sequencing. What was sequenced was CD4+ T cells from blood, cultured in vitro. The TCR comes from a human donor who had recovered from COVID-19.

The CDR3 DNA reads as TGTGCCAGCAGCTTAGTTCGGCCAGATACGCAGTATTTT. Translating gives CASSLVRPDTQYF. This chain connects TRBV7-2 to TRBJ2-3, with no clear D. The CDR3 contains 13 residues. From germline, CDR1 is SGHTA and CDR2 FQGNSA. Between the trimmed V and J ends, which lost 1 base and 4 bases, there was a span of 6 bases.